This T cell receptor (beta chain) was obtained from a study of PD-L1 blockade in urothelial cancer (dated by TCRdb to about 2017). In terms of the full investigation: All patients started therapy in about 2014 and received atezolizumab 1,200 mg intravenously every 3 weeks. About 85% of the roughly 29 patients were males with bladder-origin urothelial cancer, and about 65% of the roughly 30 reported a prior smoking history. Patients had an ECOG performance status of 0 or 1 and had received between 0 and 3 prior chemotherapy regimens. Blood samples were analyzed at two time points: 3 weeks after treatment start (second dose) and 6 weeks after treatment start. Blood samples gave median yields of around 150,000 T cells and approximately 80,000 unique TCRs, along with a median clonality of around 0.08. The study, an exploratory multi-omic analysis, examined somatic, immune and clinical correlates of response to PD-L1 blockade with atezolizumab in urothelial cancer. TCR sequencing covered pretreatment tumor samples and matched, serially collected peripheral blood taken before and after atezolizumab treatment. Progression-free survival longer than 6 months counted as durable clinical benefit, and TCR features were additionally tested against both progression-free and overall survival. Whole exome sequencing and RNA sequencing of pretreatment tumors were performed alongside TCR sequencing in the same patients. Durable clinical benefit was achieved by nine patients but not by the remaining 20. Pretreatment blood TCR-seq was available for twenty-nine patients, at least one posttreatment blood collection was obtained for some 24 patients, and tumor TCR-seq was available for some 24 patients.

The study at large found these results: Because the sample size was small (n of about 30) and many exploratory analyses were performed, the results are intended to be hypothesis-generating. A pretreatment peripheral blood TCR clonality below the median was linked to improved progression-free and overall survival. Patients with durable benefit showed greater expansion of tumor-associated TCR clones in peripheral blood 3 weeks after starting treatment (n of about 20, p = 0.022).

Explained via the paper, the time point label denotes: peripheral blood 6 weeks after treatment start. A total of around 30 patients with locally advanced or metastatic urothelial carcinoma, treated at Memorial Sloan Kettering on a trial protocol, made up the cohort. Peripheral blood mononuclear cells were collected from each patient pretreatment and during treatment, giving between 1 and 8 total time points per patient. The Qiagen DNeasy Blood extraction kit was used to purify genomic DNA from total PBMCs and tumor samples. PBMCs were collected pretreatment and during treatment, and were isolated and stored as previously described. Synthetic TCR analog templates were spiked into each PCR so that absolute template abundance could be estimated from read counts. TCRbeta CDR3 regions were amplified from genomic DNA with bias-controlled V and J gene primers using the immunoSEQ assay. Rearranged TCRbeta segments were sequenced at approximately 20X coverage. The source study handled its data this way. Clustering was used to correct sequencing errors, and CDR3s were annotated against IMGT to assign V, D and J genes. Downstream analyses used only productive TCRbeta rearrangements and left out out-of-frame or stop-codon sequences. Clonality was computed as one minus Shannon entropy normalized by the log of the number of unique productive sequences. Fisher's exact test with Benjamini-Hochberg correction, at a threshold of adjusted p below 0.01, was used to find clones that differed between time points or between blood and tumor. TCRdb took over this immuneACCESS table, retaining in-frame rearrangements with V and J assigned. Such tables are incomplete; in checked studies, under half of the missing clones stem from an unresolved V gene, and the remainder is unexplained. V and J calls plus clone size are reproduced from that table; the DNA served to infer D and trimming. This sample is represented by tens of thousands of clones; roughly 90% of them were singletons. Around 0.87% of the sample rests with the top ten.

A note on this clone: This receptor's antigen is unknown. No clone much larger than this one lies a single base away; base qualities are absent.

Sample: PBMCs, taken around atezolizumab (anti-PD-L1) treatment. The sequence was collected from an elderly woman with urothelial cancer.

CDR3 protein: CASSSREGGETQYF. In nucleotides, the sequence is TGCGCCAGCAGCTCACGGGAGGGAGGTGAGACCCAGTACTTC. The V gene is TRBV4-1 and the J gene is TRBJ2-5, with 8 bases in between that match TRBD2. Germline trimming amounts to 5 bases on V and 5 bases on J, with 7 as the count of junction bases outside the gene matches. Based on the germline V gene, the CDR1 and CDR2 sequences are MGHRA and YSYEKL. From cysteine to phenylalanine, the CDR3 is 14 amino acids long. Of all the DNA, just the CDR3 is kept, 42 bases in frame from base 1.